Sequencing of this TCR beta chain was carried out in a study of immune heterogeneity within non-small cell lung tumors. Amplification of TCR beta CDR3 was performed by multiplex PCR with 32 V and 13 J primers. TCRdb reprocessed the multiplex PCR reads via MiXCR and lists one record per CDR3 protein. This table holds fewer than 11,000 distinct CDR3 sequences, around 27% found once. In this sample, this clonotype turned up a few times. Bulk tumor genomic DNA, roughly 590 ng per sample, was used as template. Taken during surgery, several biopsies per primary tumor were spaced as far apart as possible within the tumor mass. Patients went through curative surgery, and their non-small cell lung cancer was untreated and newly diagnosed. The receptor comes from a woman between 45 and 60 years old with non-small cell lung cancer. Specimen: lung tumor tissue.

The CDR3 protein is CASSDSFQGNTDTQYF. Here the CDR3 DNA reads TGTGCCAGCAGTGACTCGTTCCAGGGGAACACAGATACGCAGTATTTT. V usage is TRBV6-4 and J usage is TRBJ2-3, with a weak D call TRBD1 (6 bases). Germline V gene data show CDR1 as MRHNA and CDR2 as SNTAGT. The V gene lost 0 bases and the J gene lost 2 bases, with 12 bases spanning the gap. The CDR3 runs to 16 residues.